This TCR beta chain was documented in a study of metastatic and nonmetastatic thyroid tumors. Across the whole study: Repertoires were compared across blood and tumor or nodule tissue from malignant and benign thyroid patients. Notes on the study in general: Relative to benign nodules, malignant thyroid tumors were reportedly characterized by significantly elevated TCR beta diversity in blood and tumor.

This clone was picked up many times. As yet, its antigen is unknown. The V and J ends lost 6 bases and 7 bases, in that order; junction bases with no gene match: 12. This CDR3 contains 16 residues. Per the germline V gene, CDR1 is WSHSY and CDR2 is SAAADI. Until they underwent thyroid surgery, no patient had received any treatment. Authors' processing steps: CDR3 differences across clinicopathological groups were used to build a distant-metastasis classifier for papillary thyroid cancer. TCRdb re-called the PCR reads through MiXCR. It is TCRdb's table, rather than the study itself, that gives the V and J calls and clone size. The sample contains approximately 16,000 clones, 15% to 20% of which appear only once.

This sequence was found in a female donor with papillary thyroid cancer or a benign thyroid nodule (not recorded which). Some clones in this sample may be carry-over from other donors' samples. The chain employs TRBV10-2 and TRBJ2-1, with 10 bases fitting TRBD2. The material sequenced was blood. CDR3 protein: CASRAGTSVVSNEQFF. CDR3 in DNA: TGCGCCAGCAGGGCCGGGACTAGCGTAGTCTCAAATGAGCAGTTCTTC.